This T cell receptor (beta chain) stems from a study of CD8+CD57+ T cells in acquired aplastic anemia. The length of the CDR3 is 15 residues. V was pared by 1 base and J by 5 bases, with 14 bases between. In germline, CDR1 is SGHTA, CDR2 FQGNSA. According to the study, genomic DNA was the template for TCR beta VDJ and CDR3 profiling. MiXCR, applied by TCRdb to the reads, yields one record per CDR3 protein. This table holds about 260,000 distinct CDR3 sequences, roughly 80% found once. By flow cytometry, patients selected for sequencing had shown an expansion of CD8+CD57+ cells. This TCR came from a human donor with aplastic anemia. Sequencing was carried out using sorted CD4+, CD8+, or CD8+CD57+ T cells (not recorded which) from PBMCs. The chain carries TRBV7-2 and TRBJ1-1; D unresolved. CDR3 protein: CASSLERARDTEAFF. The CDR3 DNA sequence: TGTGCCAGCAGCTTAGAGCGAGCACGCGATACTGAAGCTTTCTTT.